The 2 T cell receptor beta chains below all came from one sample that was sequenced in a study of T cell responses to AZD1222 COVID-19 vaccine. This table comes from immunoSEQ multiplex PCR, and its TCRdb copy is limited to in-frame clones, with some not included. The sample includes more than 140,000 clones, about 90% of them seen just once. The specimen comprised peripheral blood, sampled on day 0 of AZD1222 vaccination. Every receptor here comes from an adult in good health.

This chain uses TRBV3-1 (or the pseudogene TRBV3-2) with TRBJ1-5; D unresolved. The germline V and J ends were trimmed by 0 bases and 3 bases, with 9 bases remaining between them. The CDR3 spans 15 residues. The germline gives CDR1 LGHDT, CDR2 YNNKEL (reference sequence). CDR3 amino acids: CASSQDVGFNQPQHF. The DNA of the CDR3 is TGTGCCAGCAGCCAAGACGTAGGGTTCAATCAGCCCCAGCATTTT.

The chain combines TRBV12-3 or TRBV12-4 with TRBJ2-1; D gene ambiguous. This CDR3 has 12 amino acids. V lost 3 bases and J lost 9, with 9 bases in between. CDR3 region: CASSFLVGEQFF. CDR3 nucleotides: TGTGCCAGCAGTTTCCTAGTTGGTGAGCAGTTCTTC.